This TCR beta chain came from a study of radiation and T cells in renal cell carcinoma. Study findings and constraints: Top tumor clonotypes rose in blood 2 weeks post-radiation, then contracted.

Only in-frame clones appear in the TCRdb table, and some are missing; sequencing was by immunoSEQ multiplex PCR. The table lists approximately 80,000 clones, approximately 90% of them singletons. Documented time point: blood 4 weeks post-SBRT, at nephrectomy. Treatment specified: 15 Gy SBRT to primary tumor, nephrectomy 4 weeks later. Worth noting for this clone: What it binds is not known.

This CDR3 contains 17 residues. In germline, CDR1 is SEHNR, CDR2 FQNEAQ (reference sequence). Trimming at V came to 4 bases and at J to 7 bases, leaving 18 bases not matched to a gene. The material was blood, obtained from a patient whose treatment included radiotherapy and nephrectomy. The chain is built from TRBV7-9 and TRBJ2-7; 8 nucleotides align to TRBD2. This sequence was found in a woman in her 70s with renal cell carcinoma. CDR3 sequence reads: CASSSSRRRGGPEEQYF. As DNA, the CDR3 is TGTGCCAGCAGCTCCTCCCGAAGACGGGGGGGGCCGGAAGAGCAGTACTTC.